This is a list of T cell receptor beta chains from one sample in a study of blood T cells in healthy people across ages. TCRdb called the 5' RACE reads again in MiXCR, with one record for every CDR3 protein. The profile shows 700,000 or so distinct CDR3 sequences, approximately 40% of them singletons. Sequenced sample: blood. These receptors were collected from an elderly man in good health. Both conserved end residues are part of each CDR3. D genes are given only for firm matches. The size of a clone is reported for some rows only, either as once, few or many, or as a class for expanded clones.

few	TRBV6-6	-	TRBJ2-3	CASSSKGVDTQYF	TGTGCCAGCAGCTCCAAGGGTGTGGATACGCAGTATTTT
-	TRBV20-1	TRBD1	TRBJ1-2	CSAPLQGALYGYTF	TGCAGTGCTCCCTTGCAGGGGGCGCTTTATGGCTACACCTTC
few	TRBV11-2	-	TRBJ2-3	CASSGGRTDTQYF	TGTGCCAGCAGTGGGGGACGCACAGATACGCAGTATTTT
few	TRBV20-1	-	TRBJ2-4	CSASPADQYF	TGCAGTGCTAGCCCCGCCGACCAGTACTTC
-	TRBV7-6	-	TRBJ1-4	CASSSGDAAGKLFF	TGTGCCAGCAGCTCAGGGGACGCAGCTGGAAAACTGTTTTTT
once	TRBV4-2	-	TRBJ1-2	CASSQVSVDGYTF	TGTGCCAGCAGCCAAGTGTCAGTGGATGGCTACACCTTC
few	TRBV24-1	-	TRBJ2-1	CATSDSGQGGSEQFF	TGTGCCACCAGTGATTCCGGACAGGGAGGGAGTGAGCAGTTCTTC
many	TRBV4-3	-	TRBJ2-1	CASSQVAPAEQFF	TGCGCCAGCAGCCAAGTTGCGCCGGCAGAGCAGTTCTTC
-	TRBV4-2	-	TRBJ1-2	CASSQEEGEGVNYGYTF	TGTGCCAGCAGCCAAGAGGAAGGGGAGGGGGTTAACTATGGCTACACCTTC
once	TRBV28	TRBD2	TRBJ2-1	CASSWTSEFNEQFF	TGTGCCAGCAGTTGGACTAGCGAGTTCAATGAGCAGTTCTTC
-	TRBV6-2/TRBV6-3	-	TRBJ2-7	CASSYGTRYEQYF	TGTGCCAGCAGTTATGGTACGCGCTACGAGCAGTACTTC
-	TRBV5-1	-	TRBJ2-3	CASSDPGASDTQYF	TGCGCCAGCAGCGACCCGGGGGCTTCGGATACGCAGTATTTT
-	TRBV5-8	TRBD1	TRBJ2-7	CASSLEQGTYEQYF	TGTGCCAGCAGCTTGGAACAGGGGACCTACGAGCAGTACTTC
-	TRBV20-1	-	TRBJ2-3	CSATDGGTTDTQYF	TGCAGTGCTACCGACGGCGGGACCACAGATACGCAGTATTTT
-	TRBV12-3/TRBV12-4	-	TRBJ1-2	CASSPAGSRNGYTF	TGTGCCAGCAGTCCGGCGGGCTCGAGGAATGGCTACACCTTC
-	TRBV29-1	TRBD2	TRBJ2-1	CSVDSAGGNEQFF	TGCAGCGTTGACTCCGCGGGAGGGAATGAGCAGTTCTTC